This T cell receptor (beta chain) was captured in a study of spatial heterogeneity in lung cancer. TCRdb independently ran MiXCR on the 5' RACE reads; one entry per CDR3 protein. This sample has about 2,900 distinct CDR3 sequences, with 16% found just once. Time point noted: sample taken at primary tumor resection. Unsorted whole RNA from tumor, nontumor lung or frozen PBMC underwent sequencing. Per the germline V gene, CDR1 is SQVTM and CDR2 is ANQGSEA. The CDR3 covers 12 residues. V was clipped by 7 bases and J by 5 bases, with 15 bases between them. The input for sequencing was PBMCs, taken at surgery. This chain connects TRBV29-1 to TRBJ2-7; D remains ambiguous. This receptor was obtained from a female donor with early-stage non-small cell lung cancer. The CDR3 protein is CSAKRTPNEQYF. DNA for the CDR3: TGCAGCGCGAAGAGGACCCCAAACGAGCAGTACTTC.